This is a list of T cell receptor beta chains from one sample in a study of CD8+CD57+ T cells in acquired aplastic anemia. TCRdb reprocessed the reads with MiXCR, giving one entry per CDR3 protein. The repertoire has approximately 250,000 distinct CDR3 sequences, approximately 80% of them found once; the top ten carry around 40%. The specimen sequenced was sorted CD4+, CD8+, or CD8+CD57+ T cells (not recorded which) from PBMCs. The receptors come from a human donor with aplastic anemia. The CDR3 runs from the conserved cysteine through the conserved F or W. Each record gives: V gene, clone size, D gene, J gene, CDR3 protein, CDR3 DNA. The D gene is left open where the match is weak. Size is stated for part of the rows, as once, few or many counts, or as a class when the clone is expanded.

V gene: TRBV7-2; clone size: .; D gene: .; J gene: TRBJ2-7; CDR3 protein: CASSLHRGLDEQYF; CDR3 DNA: TGTGCCAGCAGCTTACATAGAGGACTCGACGAGCAGTACTTC
V gene: TRBV7-3; clone size: .; D gene: .; J gene: TRBJ2-1; CDR3 protein: CASSYGGIYEQIF; CDR3 DNA: TGTGCCAGCAGTTATGGGGGGATCTATGAGCAGATCTTC
V gene: TRBV7-9; clone size: few; D gene: TRBD2; J gene: TRBJ2-3; CDR3 protein: CASSFARSGGSEYF; CDR3 DNA: TGTGCCAGCAGCTTTGCGAGAAGCGGGGGTAGCGAGTATTTT
V gene: TRBV7-2; clone size: .; D gene: .; J gene: TRBJ1-1; CDR3 protein: CANSLAVSGNTEAFF; CDR3 DNA: TGTGCCAACAGCTTAGCTGTGAGTGGCAATACTGAGGCTTTCTTT
V gene: TRBV7-6; clone size: .; D gene: .; J gene: TRBJ2-3; CDR3 protein: CASTLGRGPSRENF; CDR3 DNA: TGTGCCAGCACCTTAGGGAGAGGTCCCTCTAGGGAGAATTTT
V gene: TRBV11-2; clone size: .; D gene: .; J gene: TRBJ2-3; CDR3 protein: CASSLGTTTQYF; CDR3 DNA: TGTGCCAGCAGCTTAGGGACAACAACGCAGTATTTT
V gene: TRBV7-2; clone size: .; D gene: .; J gene: TRBJ2-1; CDR3 protein: CASSFQGHRPSTSQFF; CDR3 DNA: .
V gene: TRBV7-2; clone size: .; D gene: .; J gene: TRBJ2-7; CDR3 protein: CASSAFVADEQYF; CDR3 DNA: TGTGCCAGCAGTGCCTTTGTTGCTGACGAGCAGTACTTC
V gene: TRBV20-1; clone size: once; D gene: .; J gene: TRBJ2-3; CDR3 protein: CSAPADPDTQYF; CDR3 DNA: TGCAGTGCCCCGGCGGACCCAGATACGCAGTATTTT
V gene: TRBV2; clone size: .; D gene: TRBD1; J gene: TRBJ2-6; CDR3 protein: CASSRQGASSGANVLTF; CDR3 DNA: TGTGCCAGCAGTAGGCAGGGGGCTAGCTCCGGGGCCAACGTCCTGACTTTC
V gene: TRBV9; clone size: .; D gene: .; J gene: TRBJ1-2; CDR3 protein: CASSLRGESADTHTF; CDR3 DNA: TGTGCCAGCAGCTTGAGGGGGGAGAGCGCCGATACGCACACCTTC
V gene: TRBV7-3; clone size: .; D gene: .; J gene: TRBJ1-3; CDR3 protein: CAISPRTSGNTIYF; CDR3 DNA: TGTGCCATCAGTCCTCGGACCTCTGGAAACACCATATATTTT
V gene: TRBV9; clone size: .; D gene: .; J gene: TRBJ1-2; CDR3 protein: CASSLEDDGLVYGYTF; CDR3 DNA: TGTGCCAGCAGCTTAGAGGACGATGGGCTCGTATATGGCTACACCTTC
V gene: TRBV7-4; clone size: once; D gene: TRBD2; J gene: TRBJ2-2; CDR3 protein: CASSVSSTGGDGELFF; CDR3 DNA: TGTGCCAGCAGCGTATCGAGTACGGGGGGGGACGGGGAGCTGTTTTTT
V gene: TRBV7-6; clone size: .; D gene: .; J gene: TRBJ2-6; CDR3 protein: CASSLAGGYAPNDLTF; CDR3 DNA: TGTGCCAGCAGCTTAGCCGGGGGCTACGCACCCAACGACCTGACTTTC
V gene: TRBV5-5; clone size: once; D gene: .; J gene: TRBJ2-2; CDR3 protein: CASSLRTDGELFF; CDR3 DNA: TGTGCCAGCAGCCTCCGGACAGACGGGGAGCTGTTTTTT
V gene: TRBV9; clone size: .; D gene: TRBD2; J gene: TRBJ2-6; CDR3 protein: CASSVGTSCGAELLTF; CDR3 DNA: TGTGCCAGCAGCGTGGGGACTAGCTGCGGGGCCGAGCTCCTGACTTTC
V gene: TRBV7-2; clone size: .; D gene: TRBD1; J gene: TRBJ1-2; CDR3 protein: CASSFPGGADDRYTF; CDR3 DNA: TGTGCCAGCAGCTTTCCAGGGGGCGCGGACGATCGCTACACCTTC
V gene: TRBV7-6; clone size: .; D gene: TRBD2; J gene: TRBJ2-3; CDR3 protein: CASRDGRTLSPYF; CDR3 DNA: TGTGCCAGCAGGGACGGGAGGACACTTTCGCCCTATTTC
V gene: TRBV7-9; clone size: .; D gene: TRBD1; J gene: TRBJ1-6; CDR3 protein: CASSPGTGEHTALHF; CDR3 DNA: TGTGCCAGCAGCCCCGGGACAGGGGAGCACACAGCTCTGCACTTT
V gene: TRBV9; clone size: .; D gene: .; J gene: TRBJ1-1; CDR3 protein: CASGGTPVVQYSEAFF; CDR3 DNA: TGTGCCAGCGGAGGGACTCCCGTCGTTCAGTACTCCGAAGCTTTCTTT
V gene: TRBV7-9; clone size: .; D gene: .; J gene: TRBJ1-6; CDR3 protein: CASSLASGASPLHF; CDR3 DNA: TGCGCCAGTAGCTTAGCGTCGGGGGCTTCACCCCTCCACTTT
V gene: TRBV10-3; clone size: .; D gene: .; J gene: TRBJ2-3; CDR3 protein: CAISNGDTDTQYF; CDR3 DNA: TGTGCCATCTCGAACGGTGACACAGATACGCAGTATTTT
V gene: TRBV9; clone size: once; D gene: .; J gene: TRBJ2-1; CDR3 protein: CASSIASVDYTEQFF; CDR3 DNA: TGTGCCAGTAGTATTGCTAGCGTAGACTACACTGAGCAGTTCTTC
V gene: TRBV5-8; clone size: .; D gene: .; J gene: TRBJ2-3; CDR3 protein: CASSYRSADTQYF; CDR3 DNA: TGTGCCAGCAGCTATAGGAGCGCAGATACGCAGTATTTT
V gene: TRBV7-8; clone size: .; D gene: TRBD1; J gene: TRBJ1-4; CDR3 protein: CASSSGTGGTNEKLFF; CDR3 DNA: TGTGCCAGCAGCTCCGGGACAGGGGGAACTAATGAAAAACTGTTTTTT
V gene: TRBV20-1; clone size: many; D gene: TRBD2; J gene: TRBJ2-1; CDR3 protein: CSVNGGSDEQFF; CDR3 DNA: TGCAGCGTCAACGGGGGGAGCGATGAGCAGTTCTTC
V gene: TRBV7-8; clone size: .; D gene: .; J gene: TRBJ1-5; CDR3 protein: CASSLATEYSKQSQHF; CDR3 DNA: TGTGCCAGCAGCTTAGCGACAGAGTATAGTAAGCAGTCCCAGCATTTT
V gene: TRBV20-1; clone size: once; D gene: .; J gene: TRBJ1-5; CDR3 protein: CSARVQNQPQHF; CDR3 DNA: TGCAGTGCACGGGTCCAAAATCAGCCCCAGCATTTT
V gene: TRBV7-8; clone size: .; D gene: .; J gene: TRBJ2-5; CDR3 protein: CASSLGGGSDTPHYF; CDR3 DNA: TGTGCCAGCAGCTTAGGGGGAGGTTCAGATACGCCCCATTACTTC
V gene: TRBV14; clone size: .; D gene: .; J gene: TRBJ2-1; CDR3 protein: CASSLVGTGYNSFF; CDR3 DNA: TGTGCCAGCAGCCTAGTCGGGACGGGCTATAATTCATTCTTC
V gene: TRBV7-9; clone size: once; D gene: TRBD1; J gene: TRBJ1-2; CDR3 protein: CASSLTGGADYGYYGYTF; CDR3 DNA: TGTGCCAGCAGCTTGACAGGGGGCGCCGACTATGGCTACTATGGCTACACCTTC
V gene: TRBV7-3; clone size: once; D gene: .; J gene: TRBJ2-5; CDR3 protein: CASSFGSEQETEYF; CDR3 DNA: TGTGCCAGCAGCTTTGGCAGCGAGCAAGAGACTGAGTACTTC
V gene: TRBV11-3; clone size: once; D gene: .; J gene: TRBJ1-6; CDR3 protein: CASSLGLTGCNSPLHF; CDR3 DNA: TGTGCCAGCAGCTTGGGTCTGACCGGCTGTAATTCACCCCTCCACTTT
V gene: TRBV7-8; clone size: .; D gene: TRBD2; J gene: TRBJ2-1; CDR3 protein: CASSSGVTGGSYNEQFF; CDR3 DNA: TGTGCCAGCAGCTCCGGGGTTACGGGAGGATCTTACAATGAGCAGTTCTTC
V gene: TRBV15; clone size: .; D gene: TRBD1; J gene: TRBJ1-4; CDR3 protein: CASSSGQGGEKLFF; CDR3 DNA: TGTGCCAGCAGCTCGGGACAGGGAGGAGAAAAACTGTTTTTT
V gene: TRBV9; clone size: .; D gene: .; J gene: TRBJ2-3; CDR3 protein: CASSLVAWGDEQFF; CDR3 DNA: TGTGCCAGCAGCTTAGTGGCCTGGGGCGATGAGCAGTTTTTT
V gene: TRBV20-1; clone size: .; D gene: .; J gene: TRBJ2-3; CDR3 protein: CSANKLGTDTQYF; CDR3 DNA: TGCAGTGCTAACAAGTTGGGCACAGATACGCAGTATTTT
V gene: TRBV19; clone size: .; D gene: .; J gene: TRBJ2-5; CDR3 protein: CASSIARGAYEDQYF; CDR3 DNA: TGTGCCAGTAGTATAGCTCGCGGGGCCTACGAGGACCAGTACTTC
V gene: TRBV29-1; clone size: once; D gene: .; J gene: TRBJ1-3; CDR3 protein: CSVVPNQHTIYF; CDR3 DNA: TGCAGCGTTGTGCCCAACCAGCACACCATATATTTT
V gene: TRBV7-3; clone size: once; D gene: .; J gene: TRBJ2-3; CDR3 protein: CAISDRTYEQYSGYF; CDR3 DNA: TGTGCCATCAGTGACAGAACTTACGAGCAGTACTCCGGGTATTTT
V gene: TRBV11-3; clone size: .; D gene: TRBD1; J gene: TRBJ1-4; CDR3 protein: CASRGGTGVEKLFF; CDR3 DNA: TGTGCCAGCAGGGGGGGAACAGGGGTAGAAAAACTGTTTTTT
V gene: TRBV20-1; clone size: .; D gene: .; J gene: TRBJ1-1; CDR3 protein: CSARSGGSKNTEAFF; CDR3 DNA: TGCAGTGCTAGGTCTGGGGGGAGTAAGAACACTGAAGCTTTCTTT
V gene: TRBV7-8; clone size: .; D gene: .; J gene: TRBJ2-5; CDR3 protein: CASSSGSSHETQYF; CDR3 DNA: TGTGCCAGCAGCTCGGGCTCCAGCCATGAGACCCAGTACTTC
V gene: TRBV9; clone size: .; D gene: .; J gene: TRBJ1-1; CDR3 protein: CASGLAVNIHNFAFF; CDR3 DNA: TGTGCCAGCGGATTAGCTGTGAACATTCACAACTTCGCTTTCTTT
V gene: TRBV20-1; clone size: .; D gene: TRBD2; J gene: TRBJ2-5; CDR3 protein: CSARDTRIVGGAVSQETQYF; CDR3 DNA: TGCAGTGCTAGAGATACCCGGATCGTCGGGGGGGCCGTTTCCCAAGAGACCCAGTACTTC
V gene: TRBV7-9; clone size: .; D gene: .; J gene: TRBJ2-7; CDR3 protein: CASSPQDYEQYF; CDR3 DNA: TGTGCCAGCAGCCCCCAGGACTACGAGCAGTACTTC
V gene: TRBV7-9; clone size: .; D gene: .; J gene: TRBJ2-3; CDR3 protein: CASGDGATDTPYF; CDR3 DNA: TGTGCCAGCGGGGACGGGGCAACGGATACGCCGTATTTT
V gene: TRBV5-1; clone size: .; D gene: .; J gene: TRBJ2-7; CDR3 protein: CASSLVATGTYEQYF; CDR3 DNA: TGCGCCAGCAGCTTGGTAGCGACCGGGACCTACGAGCAGTACTTC
V gene: TRBV7-9; clone size: .; D gene: TRBD2; J gene: TRBJ2-1; CDR3 protein: CASSPRTSGGSDEQFF; CDR3 DNA: TGTGCCAGCAGCCCCCGGACTAGCGGGGGGAGCGATGAGCAGTTCTTC
V gene: TRBV5-4; clone size: .; D gene: TRBD1; J gene: TRBJ1-5; CDR3 protein: CASSFTSEGARQPQHF; CDR3 DNA: TGTGCCAGCAGCTTTACTAGCGAGGGGGCTCGGCAGCCCCAGCATTTT
V gene: TRBV10-3; clone size: .; D gene: .; J gene: TRBJ1-2; CDR3 protein: CATEVGVGGTYGYTF; CDR3 DNA: TGTGCCACCGAGGTCGGCGTTGGGGGGACCTATGGCTACACCTTC
V gene: TRBV7-9; clone size: once; D gene: .; J gene: TRBJ1-2; CDR3 protein: CASSLERSGGVDEYTF; CDR3 DNA: TGTGCCAGCAGCTTGGAAAGAAGCGGGGGGGTAGATGAGTACACCTTC
V gene: TRBV7-2; clone size: .; D gene: .; J gene: TRBJ2-1; CDR3 protein: CASSLVSGGADGQFF; CDR3 DNA: TGTGCCAGCAGCTTGGTGTCGGGTGGCGCGGATGGGCAGTTCTTC
V gene: TRBV10-3; clone size: .; D gene: .; J gene: TRBJ2-7; CDR3 protein: CAIREHGYEQYF; CDR3 DNA: TGTGCCATCAGGGAACACGGATACGAGCAGTACTTC
V gene: TRBV7-9; clone size: .; D gene: .; J gene: TRBJ2-7; CDR3 protein: CASSLASDGTYEQYF; CDR3 DNA: TGTGCCAGCAGCTTAGCCTCGGACGGTACCTACGAGCAGTACTTC
V gene: TRBV7-3; clone size: .; D gene: .; J gene: TRBJ2-3; CDR3 protein: CASSRQDKGPEPQYF; CDR3 DNA: TGTGCCAGCAGCAGACAGGACAAGGGCCCAGAACCCCAGTATTTT
V gene: TRBV20-1; clone size: .; D gene: .; J gene: TRBJ1-1; CDR3 protein: CSARSRREKDTEAFF; CDR3 DNA: TGCAGTGCCCGTAGCCGCAGGGAAAAGGACACTGAAGCTTTCTTT
V gene: TRBV6-1; clone size: .; D gene: TRBD2; J gene: TRBJ2-1; CDR3 protein: CASSKAGGSNEQFF; CDR3 DNA: TGTGCCAGCAGTAAAGCGGGGGGGTCCAATGAGCAGTTCTTC